What follows are 5 T cell receptor beta chains derived from one specimen sequenced in a study of naive and memory T cell subsets. The beta constant-region primer was an equimolar mix of two oligonucleotides covering TRBC1 and TRBC2. TCRdb reprocessed the UMI-ligation and nested PCR reads with MiXCR, giving one entry per CDR3 protein. Of about 85,000 distinct CDR3 sequences in the sample, under 15% are singletons; the top ten hold 0.75% to 0.95%. The sample was central memory CD4+ T cells from blood. Receptors were obtained from a human donor in good health.

The sample holds a few counts of this clonotype. The chain couples TRBV12-3 or TRBV12-4 to TRBJ1-1; D uncertain. Trimming removed 2 bases from V and 5 bases from J, with 15 bases in between. CDR3 size: 15 residues. The CDR3 loop is CASSLQLPGVTEAFF. DNA for the CDR3: TGTGCCAGCAGTTTACAGCTTCCGGGAGTTACTGAAGCTTTCTTT.

The gene calls are TRBV7-2 and TRBJ1-2; TRBD1 might be the D (5 bases). Deletions cut 1 base from V and 6 bases from J, with 9 bases between. The CDR3 is made up of 13 amino acids. Germline V gene lookup returns CDR1 SGHTA and CDR2 FQGNSA. CDR3 nucleotide sequence: TGTGCCAGCAGCTTAGAGGAGGGGCATGGCTACACCTTC. Translation: CASSLEEGHGYTF.

This clonotype appeared a few times. The V call is TRBV29-1, the J call TRBJ2-7; D uncertain. Trimming stripped 7 bases from V and 4 bases from J, with 11 bases between. The CDR3 consists of 11 residues. The germline V gene has CDR1 SQVTM and CDR2 ANQGSEA. This CDR3 reads CSAGSQYEQYF. The CDR3 bases are TGCAGCGCTGGATCCCAGTACGAGCAGTACTTC.

The V and J genes are TRBV27 and TRBJ2-2; 8 bases fit TRBD2. Germline lookup yields CDR1 MNHEY and CDR2 SMNVEV (reference sequence). The CDR3 consists of 16 residues. J lost 4 bases, V lost 0 bases, and 4 bases had no gene match. CDR3 bases: TGTGCCAGCAGTTTATCGACTAGCGCGGTCACCGGGGAGCTGTTTTTT. Amino acid sequence: CASSLSTSAVTGELFF.

This clonotype was counted many times. The CDR3 spells CASSLWAGAIYGYTF. The CDR3 nucleotides are TGTGCCAGCAGCTTATGGGCAGGAGCAATCTATGGCTACACCTTC. The genes are TRBV7-2 and TRBJ1-2; D not resolved. This CDR3 has 15 amino acids. The germline V gene encodes CDR1 SGHTA and CDR2 FQGNSA. Trimming left V 2 bases short and J 4 bases short, with 14 bases between.